The rows below give T cell receptor beta chains drawn from one sample of a study of OX40 agonist ivuxolimab in advanced cancers. Only in-frame clones appear in the TCRdb table, and some are missing; sequencing was by immunoSEQ multiplex PCR. The data hold tens of thousands of clones, with around 87% observed a single time. The input for sequencing was CD4+ or CD8+ T cells sorted from blood, taken in a trial of the OX40 agonist ivuxolimab. These receptors all stem from an adult with an advanced solid tumor such as melanoma, head and neck, liver or kidney cancer. Each CDR3 is given with its conserved first and last residue. A D gene is named only where the DNA matches it firmly. Part of the rows lack a size; the others show once, few, many or a class for expanded clones.

V gene: TRBV28; D gene: TRBD2; clone size: -; J gene: TRBJ2-3; CDR3 protein: CASSSVLLAGGPDGTQYF; CDR3 DNA: TGTGCCAGCAGCTCGGTTTTGCTAGCGGGAGGGCCAGACGGTACGCAGTATTTT
V gene: TRBV5-6; D gene: TRBD1; clone size: -; J gene: TRBJ1-5; CDR3 protein: CASSLGGGFRQPQHF; CDR3 DNA: TGTGCCAGCAGCTTGGGAGGGGGCTTTCGACAGCCCCAGCATTTT
V gene: TRBV11-2; D gene: TRBD1; clone size: -; J gene: TRBJ2-1; CDR3 protein: CASSLGQGAFEQFF; CDR3 DNA: TGTGCCAGCAGCTTGGGACAGGGGGCATTCGAGCAGTTCTTC
V gene: TRBV4-2; D gene: -; clone size: -; J gene: TRBJ2-7; CDR3 protein: CASSQWVSWTAGTYEQYF; CDR3 DNA: TGTGCCAGCAGCCAATGGGTTTCATGGACGGCGGGTACCTACGAGCAGTACTTC
V gene: TRBV29-1; D gene: -; clone size: -; J gene: TRBJ1-1; CDR3 protein: CSVVQGSEAFF; CDR3 DNA: TGCAGCGTTGTTCAGGGTTCTGAAGCTTTCTTT
V gene: TRBV4-2; D gene: TRBD1; clone size: medium-sized; J gene: TRBJ1-4; CDR3 protein: CASSLEGTGGLRANEKLFF; CDR3 DNA: TGTGCCAGCAGCCTTGAGGGGACAGGGGGCCTTCGTGCTAATGAAAAACTGTTTTTT
V gene: TRBV13; D gene: -; clone size: -; J gene: TRBJ1-6; CDR3 protein: CASSPRQPGALHF; CDR3 DNA: TGTGCCAGCAGCCCAAGACAGCCAGGTGCCCTCCACTTT
V gene: TRBV30; D gene: -; clone size: -; J gene: TRBJ1-1; CDR3 protein: CAWKLTQRDTEAFF; CDR3 DNA: TGTGCCTGGAAATTAACCCAGAGGGACACTGAAGCTTTCTTT
V gene: TRBV19; D gene: TRBD1; clone size: -; J gene: TRBJ2-5; CDR3 protein: CASSPRDRGLGEQYF; CDR3 DNA: TGTGCCAGTAGCCCCCGGGACAGGGGGCTAGGTGAGCAGTACTTC
V gene: TRBV6-5; D gene: TRBD2; clone size: -; J gene: TRBJ2-7; CDR3 protein: CASSYSTSGNYEQYF; CDR3 DNA: TGTGCCAGCAGTTACTCGACTAGCGGCAACTACGAGCAGTACTTC
V gene: TRBV19; D gene: -; clone size: -; J gene: TRBJ1-5; CDR3 protein: CASSIGTGRGQPQHF; CDR3 DNA: TGTGCCAGTAGTATAGGCACGGGGCGAGGGCAGCCCCAGCATTTT
V gene: TRBV18; D gene: -; clone size: -; J gene: TRBJ2-7; CDR3 protein: CASSPPYPGRRPRRTYEQYF; CDR3 DNA: TGTGCCAGCTCACCACCGTACCCTGGCAGGCGTCCCAGAAGAACTTACGAGCAGTACTTC
V gene: TRBV5-1; D gene: -; clone size: few; J gene: TRBJ2-7; CDR3 protein: CASSPGGQFLYEQYF; CDR3 DNA: TGCGCCAGCAGCCCCGGAGGACAGTTCCTCTACGAGCAGTACTTC
V gene: TRBV30; D gene: -; clone size: -; J gene: TRBJ1-5; CDR3 protein: CAWSVTGVEPQHF; CDR3 DNA: TGTGCCTGGAGTGTAACGGGGGTGGAGCCCCAGCATTTT
V gene: TRBV7-9; D gene: -; clone size: once; J gene: TRBJ1-3; CDR3 protein: CASSQAGNTIYF; CDR3 DNA: TGTGCCAGCAGTCAAGCTGGAAACACCATATATTTT
V gene: TRBV27; D gene: -; clone size: -; J gene: TRBJ2-7; CDR3 protein: CASSLTGTYEQYF; CDR3 DNA: TGTGCCAGCAGTTTAACGGGAACCTACGAGCAGTACTTC
V gene: TRBV7-9; D gene: -; clone size: few; J gene: TRBJ1-5; CDR3 protein: CASSLDGAAGEPQHF; CDR3 DNA: TGTGCCAGCAGCTTAGACGGGGCAGCCGGGGAGCCCCAGCATTTT
V gene: TRBV6-5; D gene: -; clone size: -; J gene: TRBJ2-7; CDR3 protein: CASSPDDMRQYF; CDR3 DNA: TGTGCCAGCAGTCCGGACGACATGAGGCAGTACTTC
V gene: TRBV30; D gene: -; clone size: -; J gene: TRBJ2-2; CDR3 protein: CAWSTPGIGSTGELFF; CDR3 DNA: TGTGCCTGGAGTACCCCAGGGATTGGTAGCACCGGGGAGCTGTTTTTT
V gene: TRBV5-4; D gene: -; clone size: -; J gene: TRBJ2-6; CDR3 protein: CARGGRGGGANVLTF; CDR3 DNA: TGTGCCAGGGGCGGCAGGGGAGGTGGGGCCAACGTCCTGACTTTC
V gene: TRBV10-3; D gene: -; clone size: -; J gene: TRBJ1-3; CDR3 protein: CAIHERDTIYF; CDR3 DNA: TGTGCCATCCATGAGAGGGACACCATATATTTT
V gene: TRBV7-5; D gene: -; clone size: -; J gene: TRBJ2-7; CDR3 protein: CARSLNTGSYEQYF; CDR3 DNA: TGTGCCAGAAGCCTAAACACAGGCTCCTACGAGCAGTACTTC
V gene: TRBV5-5; D gene: -; clone size: few; J gene: TRBJ2-5; CDR3 protein: CASRRETQYF; CDR3 DNA: TGTGCCAGCAGAAGAGAGACCCAGTACTTC
V gene: TRBV7-9; D gene: -; clone size: -; J gene: TRBJ2-5; CDR3 protein: CASSYAVEETQYF; CDR3 DNA: TGTGCCAGCAGCTATGCGGTCGAAGAGACCCAGTACTTC
V gene: TRBV11-2; D gene: -; clone size: -; J gene: TRBJ1-2; CDR3 protein: CASSSGLDSTF; CDR3 DNA: TGTGCCAGCAGCTCTGGTCTCGACTCTACCTTC
V gene: TRBV4-1; D gene: TRBD2; clone size: once; J gene: TRBJ2-5; CDR3 protein: CASSHPLGSGEETQYF; CDR3 DNA: TGCGCCAGCAGCCATCCCCTGGGGAGCGGGGAAGAGACCCAGTACTTC
V gene: TRBV7-9; D gene: -; clone size: few; J gene: TRBJ2-7; CDR3 protein: CASSSLESSYEQYF; CDR3 DNA: TGTGCCAGCAGCTCTTTAGAAAGCTCCTACGAGCAGTACTTC
V gene: TRBV28; D gene: -; clone size: -; J gene: TRBJ2-7; CDR3 protein: CASRGAYEQYF; CDR3 DNA: TGTGCCAGCAGAGGTGCCTACGAGCAGTACTTC
V gene: TRBV15; D gene: TRBD1; clone size: -; J gene: TRBJ2-3; CDR3 protein: CATSGDRGVGDTQYF; CDR3 DNA: TGTGCCACCAGCGGTGACAGGGGGGTTGGAGATACGCAGTATTTT
V gene: TRBV27; D gene: -; clone size: -; J gene: TRBJ2-7; CDR3 protein: CASSLAPRTYEQYF; CDR3 DNA: TGTGCCAGCAGTTTGGCCCCTAGAACCTACGAGCAGTACTTC
V gene: TRBV6-5; D gene: -; clone size: -; J gene: TRBJ1-4; CDR3 protein: CASSPSGGQQEKLFF; CDR3 DNA: TGTGCCAGCAGCCCCTCGGGGGGGCAGCAAGAAAAACTGTTTTTT
V gene: TRBV5-5; D gene: -; clone size: -; J gene: TRBJ1-4; CDR3 protein: CASSLEGQTIEKLFF; CDR3 DNA: TGTGCCAGCAGCTTGGAGGGACAAACTATCGAAAAACTGTTTTTT
V gene: TRBV7-2; D gene: -; clone size: -; J gene: TRBJ2-2; CDR3 protein: CASSLAGTGELFF; CDR3 DNA: TGTGCCAGCAGCTTAGCGGGCACCGGGGAGCTGTTTTTT
V gene: TRBV7-2; D gene: -; clone size: once; J gene: TRBJ1-2; CDR3 protein: CASSTDMNYGYTF; CDR3 DNA: TGTGCCAGCAGCACCGACATGAACTATGGCTACACCTTC
V gene: TRBV5-6; D gene: TRBD1; clone size: -; J gene: TRBJ2-7; CDR3 protein: CASSSGTAYEQYF; CDR3 DNA: TGTGCCAGCAGCTCGGGGACAGCCTACGAGCAGTACTTC
V gene: TRBV7-3; D gene: -; clone size: -; J gene: TRBJ2-1; CDR3 protein: CASSLTGDEQFF; CDR3 DNA: TGTGCCAGCAGCTTAACGGGGGATGAGCAGTTCTTC
V gene: TRBV7-8; D gene: TRBD2; clone size: -; J gene: TRBJ2-7; CDR3 protein: CASSGTSGEDLYEQYF; CDR3 DNA: TGTGCCAGCTCCGGGACTAGCGGAGAGGATCTCTACGAGCAGTACTTC
V gene: TRBV9; D gene: -; clone size: -; J gene: TRBJ2-3; CDR3 protein: CASSVVYGTDTQYF; CDR3 DNA: TGTGCCAGCAGCGTAGTATACGGCACAGATACGCAGTATTTT
V gene: TRBV7-9; D gene: TRBD2; clone size: -; J gene: TRBJ2-7; CDR3 protein: CASSFLAGVLYEQYF; CDR3 DNA: TGTGCCAGCAGCTTTCTAGCGGGGGTTCTCTACGAGCAGTACTTC
V gene: TRBV2; D gene: -; clone size: -; J gene: TRBJ1-2; CDR3 protein: CASGKEGYTF; CDR3 DNA: TGTGCCAGCGGTAAGGAGGGCTACACCTTC
V gene: TRBV27; D gene: TRBD1; clone size: -; J gene: TRBJ1-2; CDR3 protein: CASKADRGPSYGYTF; CDR3 DNA: TGTGCCAGCAAGGCGGACAGGGGGCCTAGCTATGGCTACACCTTC
V gene: TRBV27; D gene: TRBD2; clone size: -; J gene: TRBJ2-1; CDR3 protein: CASSSSGLYNEQFF; CDR3 DNA: TGTGCCAGCAGTTCTAGCGGGTTGTACAATGAGCAGTTCTTC
V gene: TRBV15; D gene: TRBD1; clone size: -; J gene: TRBJ2-7; CDR3 protein: CATSTGGSYEQYF; CDR3 DNA: TGTGCCACCAGCACAGGGGGCTCTTACGAGCAGTACTTC
V gene: TRBV6-1; D gene: TRBD2; clone size: -; J gene: TRBJ2-7; CDR3 protein: CASSDPWTSTYYEQYF; CDR3 DNA: TGTGCCAGCAGTGACCCCTGGACTAGCACCTACTACGAGCAGTACTTC
V gene: TRBV6-1; D gene: TRBD1; clone size: -; J gene: TRBJ1-5; CDR3 protein: CASRARRDSFQPQHF; CDR3 DNA: TGTGCCAGCAGGGCCCGAAGGGACAGCTTCCAGCCCCAGCATTTT
V gene: TRBV11-2; D gene: -; clone size: -; J gene: TRBJ2-7; CDR3 protein: CASSFGRSYEQYF; CDR3 DNA: TGTGCCAGCAGCTTCGGGCGCTCCTACGAGCAGTACTTC
V gene: TRBV19; D gene: -; clone size: few; J gene: TRBJ1-5; CDR3 protein: CASSIGAVVNQPQHF; CDR3 DNA: TGTGCCAGCTCAATAGGTGCAGTGGTCAATCAGCCCCAGCATTTT